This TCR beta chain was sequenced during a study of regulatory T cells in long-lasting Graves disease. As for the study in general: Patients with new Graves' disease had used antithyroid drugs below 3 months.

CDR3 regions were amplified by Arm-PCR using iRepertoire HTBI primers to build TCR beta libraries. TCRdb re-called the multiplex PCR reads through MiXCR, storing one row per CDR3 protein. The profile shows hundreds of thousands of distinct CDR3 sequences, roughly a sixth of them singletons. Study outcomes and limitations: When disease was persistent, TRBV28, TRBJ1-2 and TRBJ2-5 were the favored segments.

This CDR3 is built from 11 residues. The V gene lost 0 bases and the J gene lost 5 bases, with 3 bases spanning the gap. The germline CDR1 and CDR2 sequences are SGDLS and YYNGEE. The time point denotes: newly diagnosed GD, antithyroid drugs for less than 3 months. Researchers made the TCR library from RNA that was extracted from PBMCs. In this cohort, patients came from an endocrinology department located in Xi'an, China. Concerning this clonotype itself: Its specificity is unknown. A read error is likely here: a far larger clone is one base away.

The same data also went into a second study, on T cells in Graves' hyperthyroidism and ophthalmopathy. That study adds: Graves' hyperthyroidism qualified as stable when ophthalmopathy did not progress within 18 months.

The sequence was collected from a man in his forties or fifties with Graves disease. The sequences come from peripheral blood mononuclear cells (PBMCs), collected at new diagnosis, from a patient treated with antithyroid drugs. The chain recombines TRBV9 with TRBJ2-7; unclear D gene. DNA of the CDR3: TGTGCCAGCAGCGTAGGGAACGAGCAGTACTTC. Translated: CASSVGNEQYF. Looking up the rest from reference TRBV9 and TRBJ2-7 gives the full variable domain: DSGVTQTPKHLITATGQRVTLRCSPRSGDLSVYWYQQSLDQGLQFLIQYYNGEERAKGNILERFSAQQFPDLHSELNLSSLELGDSALYFCASSVGNEQYFGPGTRLTVT.